A selection of T cell receptor beta chains follows, all from one sample in a study of cytomegalovirus exposure and HLA in healthy donors. Method: immunoSEQ multiplex PCR; TCRdb's copy keeps in-frame clones and lacks some. The sample yields approximately 120,000 clones, roughly 94% seen once. What was sequenced was PBMCs. The receptors stem from a woman younger than 30 in good health and CMV-seronegative. Both conserved end residues are part of each CDR3. D genes are given only for firm matches. Clone size is shown for a subset of rows, as once, few, many or a class of expanded clone.

TRBV2	-	TRBJ2-1	-	CASSGGLSDYNEQFF	TGTGCCAGCAGTGGTGGACTCTCAGATTACAATGAGCAGTTCTTC
TRBV30	TRBD2	TRBJ2-7	-	CAWSVRTSGRSYEQYF	TGTGCCTGGAGTGTAAGGACTAGCGGGCGATCCTACGAGCAGTACTTC
TRBV28	-	TRBJ2-7	-	CASTSGQNHPHEQYF	TGTGCCAGCACTTCAGGACAGAACCATCCCCACGAGCAGTACTTC
TRBV11-2	-	TRBJ2-7	-	CASSHLLRGGHEQYF	TGTGCCAGCAGCCACCTCCTCAGGGGAGGGCACGAGCAGTACTTC
TRBV30	-	TRBJ1-1	-	CAWSPGGAGEAFF	TGTGCCTGGAGCCCGGGAGGGGCCGGCGAAGCTTTCTTT
TRBV7-6	-	TRBJ2-1	-	CASSPGGSSYNEQFF	TGTGCCAGCAGCCCTGGAGGTAGCTCCTACAATGAGCAGTTCTTC
TRBV9	-	TRBJ2-1	once	CASSVIGGNYNEQFF	TGTGCCAGCAGCGTTATCGGGGGAAACTACAATGAGCAGTTCTTC
TRBV9	-	TRBJ2-3	-	CASSAALATDTQYF	TGTGCCAGCAGCGCCGCGTTAGCCACAGATACGCAGTATTTT
TRBV7-9	TRBD1	TRBJ2-5	-	CASRDREYQETQYF	TGTGCCAGCAGGGACAGGGAGTACCAAGAGACCCAGTACTTC
TRBV28	-	TRBJ2-5	-	CASSSGQHQETQYF	TGTGCCAGCAGTTCCGGACAGCACCAAGAGACCCAGTACTTC
TRBV6-5	-	TRBJ2-2	-	CASSLAADSTGELFF	TGTGCCAGCAGTTTAGCGGCAGACTCGACCGGGGAGCTGTTTTTT
TRBV29-1	-	TRBJ2-3	few	CSVEDPADFTDTQYF	TGCAGCGTTGAAGACCCGGCGGACTTCACAGATACGCAGTATTTT
TRBV7-2	-	TRBJ2-7	-	CASSLSGDVGYEQYF	TGTGCCAGCAGCTTATCAGGGGACGTTGGCTACGAGCAGTACTTC
TRBV27	-	TRBJ1-6	few	CATAHAVSGSPLHF	TGTGCCACCGCGCACGCGGTCAGTGGTTCACCCCTCCACTTT
TRBV5-1	-	TRBJ2-7	few	CASSSQGTYEQYF	TGCGCCAGCAGCTCGCAGGGGACCTACGAGCAGTACTTC
TRBV28	-	TRBJ2-5	-	CASSPNRGLQETQYF	TGTGCCAGCAGTCCCAACAGGGGACTCCAAGAGACCCAGTACTTC
TRBV28	-	TRBJ2-7	-	CASSPTGSYEQYF	TGTGCCAGCAGTCCAACCGGCTCCTACGAGCAGTACTTC
TRBV27	-	TRBJ2-7	medium-sized	CASSPRRGTYEQYF	TGTGCCAGCAGTCCCCGGAGGGGTACCTACGAGCAGTACTTC
TRBV6-5	-	TRBJ2-2	-	CASSPGSRGTGELFF	TGTGCCAGCAGTCCGGGTTCGAGAGGCACCGGGGAGCTGTTTTTT
TRBV5-1	TRBD1	TRBJ1-5	-	CASSLGQGGNQPQHF	TGCGCCAGCAGCTTGGGACAGGGAGGCAATCAGCCCCAGCATTTT
TRBV28	-	TRBJ1-2	-	CASRGWGGGVANYGYTF	TGTGCCAGCAGAGGATGGGGGGGTGGTGTAGCTAACTATGGCTACACCTTC
TRBV5-4	-	TRBJ1-2	-	CASSLRGGHMDGYTF	TGTGCCAGCAGCTTAAGGGGTGGGCATATGGATGGCTACACCTTC
TRBV30	-	TRBJ2-3	-	CAWRRGSTDTQYF	TGTGCCTGGAGGCGAGGTTCCACAGATACGCAGTATTTT
TRBV5-1	TRBD1	TRBJ1-1	-	CASSSYTGQLNTEAFF	TGCGCCAGCAGCTCATACACGGGACAGTTGAACACTGAAGCTTTCTTT
TRBV15	-	TRBJ1-5	-	CATSDMAVDQPQHF	TGTGCCACCTCAGACATGGCCGTAGATCAGCCCCAGCATTTT
TRBV6-5	-	TRBJ1-1	-	CASSYIRGEAFF	TGTGCCAGCAGTTATATCAGGGGTGAAGCTTTCTTT
TRBV30	-	TRBJ1-1	few	CAWSVNMNTEAFF	TGTGCCTGGAGTGTAAACATGAACACTGAAGCTTTCTTT
TRBV19	-	TRBJ1-2	-	CASSTPRTTWTGYTF	TGTGCCAGTAGTACCCCCAGGACAACGTGGACTGGCTACACCTTC
TRBV2	TRBD1	TRBJ2-7	-	CASVAGTGAHEQYF	TGTGCCAGCGTCGCCGGGACAGGGGCCCACGAGCAGTACTTC
TRBV7-8	TRBD2	TRBJ2-1	once	CASSLAGALYNEQFF	TGTGCCAGCAGCCTAGCGGGAGCCCTGTACAATGAGCAGTTCTTC
TRBV28	-	TRBJ1-5	-	CASSSSGQPQHF	TGTGCCAGCAGCTCATCGGGTCAGCCCCAGCATTTT
TRBV29-1	-	TRBJ2-1	-	CSYRVSYNEQFF	TGCAGTTACAGGGTCTCCTACAATGAGCAGTTCTTC
TRBV7-9	TRBD2	TRBJ2-3	-	CASSAIGLASTDTQYF	TGTGCCAGCAGCGCAATTGGACTAGCATCTACAGATACGCAGTATTTT
TRBV7-2	TRBD2	TRBJ2-1	-	CASSLGLAAEAQFF	TGTGCCAGCAGCTTGGGACTAGCGGCCGAAGCCCAGTTCTTC
TRBV5-4	TRBD1	TRBJ2-2	-	CASSLRKTGRYGGELFF	TGTGCCAGCAGCTTAAGGAAGACAGGGCGATACGGCGGGGAGCTGTTTTTT
TRBV4-1	TRBD1	TRBJ2-2	-	CASSQDPLTGLYFYTGELFF	TGCGCCAGCAGCCAAGATCCGTTGACAGGGCTCTACTTCTACACCGGGGAGCTGTTTTTT
TRBV4-1	-	TRBJ2-6	-	CASSAGGPAGANVLTF	TGCGCCAGCTCCGCTGGCGGGCCCGCTGGGGCCAACGTCCTGACTTTC
TRBV18	TRBD1	TRBJ2-7	-	CASSQVLGDSPYEQYF	TGTGCCAGCTCACAAGTGTTAGGGGACAGCCCCTACGAGCAGTACTTC
TRBV5-4	-	TRBJ1-4	-	CASSFGGSFNEKLFF	TGTGCCAGCAGCTTTGGGGGGAGCTTTAATGAAAAACTGTTTTTT
TRBV28	-	TRBJ2-7	-	CASGGNPYEQYF	TGTGCCAGCGGAGGGAATCCCTACGAGCAGTACTTC
TRBV5-1	TRBD2	TRBJ2-1	-	CASSLDRLAGAPEQFF	TGCGCCAGCAGCTTGGATAGACTAGCGGGAGCCCCTGAGCAGTTCTTC
TRBV5-1	TRBD1	TRBJ2-3	-	CASSLVGGSRTDTQYF	TGCGCCAGCAGCTTGGTAGGGGGCTCTCGCACAGATACGCAGTATTTT
TRBV7-9	-	TRBJ1-5	-	CASSLTTGGGNQPQHF	TGTGCCAGCAGCTTAACGACAGGTGGTGGGAATCAGCCCCAGCATTTT
TRBV9	-	TRBJ2-3	-	CASSVGTSSTDTQYF	TGTGCCAGCAGCGTCGGGACATCTAGCACAGATACGCAGTATTTT
TRBV30	-	TRBJ1-1	-	CAWSIGGTEAFF	TGTGCCTGGAGTATCGGGGGGACTGAAGCTTTCTTT
TRBV7-2	-	TRBJ2-1	-	CASSSDGLAGTHYNEQFF	TGTGCCAGCAGCTCGGACGGATTGGCGGGAACCCACTACAATGAGCAGTTCTTC
TRBV5-5	TRBD1	TRBJ2-7	-	CASSLALGQYEQYF	TGTGCCAGCAGCTTGGCATTGGGACAGTACGAGCAGTACTTC
TRBV6-5	-	TRBJ2-1	-	CASSFGGGQGQNEQFF	TGTGCCAGCAGTTTCGGGGGGGGACAGGGTCAAAATGAGCAGTTCTTC
TRBV6-1	-	TRBJ1-2	-	CASSEARPAGERYGYTF	TGTGCCAGCAGTGAAGCGCGGCCGGCAGGGGAAAGGTATGGCTACACCTTC
TRBV4-2	-	TRBJ1-4	-	CASSQDYPLTATNEKLFF	TGTGCCAGCAGCCAAGATTACCCACTTACTGCAACTAATGAAAAACTGTTTTTT
TRBV5-1	-	TRBJ2-7	-	CASSLVGTSYEQYF	TGCGCCAGCAGCTTGGTTGGCACCTCCTACGAGCAGTACTTC
TRBV4-1	TRBD1	TRBJ1-5	-	CASRDRYLSNQPQHF	TGCGCCAGCAGGGACAGGTACCTTAGCAATCAGCCCCAGCATTTT